The next 6 T cell receptor beta chains were all read from a single sample in a study of shared clonotypes between healthy human individuals (dated by TCRdb to 2018 to 2021). The library was made by the immunoSEQ multiplex PCR assay. TCRdb's version of the immuneACCESS table is confined to in-frame rearrangements and falls short of the full clone set. An unresolved V gene accounts for under half of the shortfall where checked; the remainder is of unknown origin. A total of 2 million to 2.5 million clones appear in this sample, approximately 95% of them only once. The leading ten clones occupy about 0.13% of the sample. Material: naive CD4+ T cells sorted from blood. The meaning of the sample's cell subset or site label: CD45RA+ positively selected. Source of these receptors: a young man in good health.

The chain uses TRBV29-1 and TRBJ2-7; 13 nucleotides agree with TRBD2. This CDR3 has 14 residues. J was trimmed by 6 bases and V by 5 bases; bases with no gene match: 7. Germline V CDR1 and CDR2: SQVTM, ANQGSEA. CDR3 DNA sequence: TGCAGCGTTCGGACTAGCGGGGGACTAGGCGAGCAGTACTTC. Encoded protein: CSVRTSGGLGEQYF.

Here the CDR3 reads CASSPSSGRAGTDTQYF. CDR3 sequence (DNA): TGTGCCAGCAGTCCATCTAGCGGGAGGGCGGGGACAGATACGCAGTATTTT. This chain connects TRBV25-1 to TRBJ2-3, with 12 bases that match TRBD2. The CDR3 loop spans 17 amino acids. Germline trimming cut 5 bases from V and 3 bases from J; bases unmatched to any gene: 9. Germline V gene sequence: CDR1 MGHDK, CDR2 SYGVNS.

CDR3 in DNA: TGCGCCAGCAGCACACGGACTAGCGGGACGGGGGAGCAGTTCTTC. It encodes CASSTRTSGTGEQFF. The chain is built from TRBV4-1 and TRBJ2-1; 12 nucleotides line up with TRBD2. The V and J ends lost 5 bases and 10 bases, in that order; junction bases with no gene match: 9. The CDR3 sequence is 15 residues long. The germline V gene encodes CDR1 MGHRA and CDR2 YSYEKL.

The rearrangement joins TRBV6-1 to TRBJ2-7, with 9 nucleotides matching TRBD1. CDR1 MNHNS and CDR2 SASEGT come from the germline V gene. V was pared by 4 bases and J by 2 bases, with 9 bases of the junction left unmatched. CDR3 length equals 16 residues. The CDR3 sequence is CASSVARGQGTYEQYF. For the CDR3, the DNA is TGTGCCAGCAGTGTAGCTCGTGGACAGGGGACCTACGAGCAGTACTTC.

The chain is built from TRBV11-2 and TRBJ2-5, with 8 bases identical to TRBD2. Germline loops: CDR1 SGHAT, CDR2 FQNNGV. V was clipped by 7 bases and J by 5 bases; unmatched bases: 6. The CDR3 spans 13 residues. CDR3 in DNA: TGTGCCAGCATCCGGGGGGGCTATGAGACCCAGTACTTC. This sequence encodes CASIRGGYETQYF.

This chain uses TRBV28 with TRBJ2-1; maybe TRBD1 (6 bases). The germline V and J ends were trimmed by 8 bases and 6 bases, with 17 bases remaining between them. Germline CDR1 is MDHEN and CDR2 is SYDVKM. The CDR3 extends over 14 amino acids. CDR3 sequence (DNA): TGTGCCAGCTGTATAGCGAACAGGGCCAATGAGCAGTTCTTC. Translated: CASCIANRANEQFF.